The 32 T cell receptor beta chains given below trace back to one sample, sequenced in a study of blood T cell repertoires in COVID-19. Assay: immunoSEQ multiplex PCR; the TCRdb copy retains only in-frame clones and omits some. This table has 120,000 to 150,000 clones, around 82% appearing once. Sequenced sample: peripheral blood. All receptors derive from a man in his fifties or sixties with active or convalescent COVID-19.

The chain couples TRBV28 to TRBJ2-7, with a possible D match to TRBD1 (6 bases). The CDR3 has 15 residues. Trimming left V 8 bases short and J 2 bases short, with 19 bases between. Germline V gene lookup returns CDR1 MDHEN and CDR2 SYDVKM. In nucleotides, the CDR3 is TGTGCCAGCCACCGGACAGTTTCTGCGGCCTACGAGCAGTACTTC. Protein product: CASHRTVSAAYEQYF.

In its sample, this clone was seen a few times. V is TRBV28 and J is TRBJ1-6; weak D call: TRBD1 (5 bases). The CDR3 covers 15 residues. The germline gives CDR1 MDHEN, CDR2 SYDVKM. With 5 bases removed from V and 8 bases from J, the gap between germline ends came to 16 bases. CDR3 sequence: CASSTQGGGDSPLHF. CDR3 bases: TGTGCCAGCAGTACCCAGGGTGGCGGGGATTCACCCCTCCACTTT. Complete variable domain (other parts from reference TRBV28 and TRBJ1-6): DVKVTQSSRYLVKRTGEKVFLECVQDMDHENMFWYRQDPGLGLRLIYFSYDVKMKEKGDIPEGYSVSREKKERFSLILESASTNQTSMYLCASSTQGGGDSPLHFGNGTRLTVT.

The chain couples TRBV7-9 to TRBJ1-2; 9 positions agree with TRBD1. V shed 5 bases, J shed 7 bases, and the junction held 5 bases outside the gene matches. CDR1 is SEHNR, CDR2 FQNEAQ, per germline (reference sequence). The CDR3 covers 13 residues. CDR3 residues: CASSTGQGGGYTF. In DNA form, the CDR3 reads TGTGCCAGCAGCACGGGACAGGGAGGTGGCTACACCTTC.

This clone was observed a few times. This chain uses TRBV27 with TRBJ2-2, with D perhaps matching TRBD1 (7 bases). CDR3 length: 17 residues. Looked up from germline, CDR1 is MNHEY and CDR2 is SMNVEV (reference sequence). Trimming left V 3 bases short and J 4 bases short, with 18 bases between. DNA for the CDR3: TGTGCCAGCAGTTTGGCCGGCGGGCAGGGGGGCACCGGGGAGCTGTTTTTT. Amino acids: CASSLAGGQGGTGELFF.

V and J are TRBV1 and TRBJ1-3. TRBV1 is noted as a pseudogene. The CDR3 is 15 amino acids. The CDR3 reads CTRASWSGSGNTIYF. The CDR3 DNA reads as TGCACCAGGGCCTCGTGGAGTGGCTCTGGAAACACCATATATTTT.

This clone was observed a single time. The CDR3 region is CASSTLAGVEDTQYF. The CDR3 DNA reads TGTGCCAGCAGCACATTAGCGGGAGTCGAAGATACGCAGTATTTT. The rearrangement joins TRBV11-2 to TRBJ2-3; the match to TRBD2 covers 9 bases. This CDR3 has 15 amino acids. Germline CDR1 and CDR2: SGHAT and FQNNGV. Germline trimming cut 5 bases from V and 5 bases from J; bases unmatched to any gene: 8.

This chain links TRBV25-1 with TRBJ2-7, with D tentatively TRBD1 (5 bases). Trimming took off 4 bases at V and 4 bases at J, with 14 bases between the two ends. The CDR3 spans 14 residues. Germline loops: CDR1 MGHDK, CDR2 SYGVNS. The CDR3 region is CASSASGFSYEQYF. The DNA of the CDR3 is TGTGCCAGCAGTGCCTCAGGGTTCTCGTACGAGCAGTACTTC.

This clone appeared once. This rearrangement joins TRBV9 to TRBJ1-2, with D possibly being TRBD1 (6 bases). The V gene's germline CDR1 is SGDLS and CDR2 YYNGEE. This CDR3 region has 11 residues. The V end lost 4 bases, the J end lost 5 bases, and 6 bases lay between the germline ends. Here the CDR3 DNA reads TGTGCCAGCAGCCAGGGGTATGGCTACACCTTC. It encodes CASSQGYGYTF.

The CDR3 protein is CASSYEGLNTAFF. The CDR3 DNA follows: TGTGCCAGCAGTTACGAGGGACTCAATACCGCTTTCTTT. The chain is built from TRBV6-5 and TRBJ1-1, with D perhaps TRBD1 (5 bases). The CDR3 runs 13 residues. Looked up from germline, CDR1 is MNHEY and CDR2 is SVGAGI. The V end lost 2 bases, the J end lost 11 bases, and 15 bases lay between the germline ends.

This clone was seen once. This chain connects TRBV9 to TRBJ1-1; D ambiguous. Per germline, CDR1 SGDLS and CDR2 YYNGEE. This CDR3 is built from 12 residues. The V end was cut by 4 bases, the J end by 3 bases, with 7 bases between. For the CDR3, the DNA is TGTGCCAGCAGCCCCAGCGACACTGAAGCTTTCTTT. This gives the protein CASSPSDTEAFF.

CDR3 sequence (DNA): TGTGCCAGCCTAGAGGGGGTAGGTACTGAAGCTTTCTTT. It encodes CASLEGVGTEAFF. The rearrangement uses TRBV5-8 and TRBJ1-1; weak D call: TRBD1 (6 bases). CDR1 SGHTS and CDR2 YDEGEE come from the germline V gene. V lost 7 bases and J 5 bases, leaving 15 bases between the germline ends. CDR3 length: 13 residues.

V usage is TRBV28 and J usage is TRBJ2-7; 7 nucleotides match TRBD1. Germline CDR1 and CDR2: MDHEN and SYDVKM. There are 15 residues in the CDR3. The ends lost 7 bases at V and 4 bases at J; junction bases unmatched: 13. The CDR3 nucleotides read TGTGCCAGCATCTCCGGGCCGAGACAGGGATACGAGCAGTACTTC. It translates to CASISGPRQGYEQYF.

V gene TRBV19 combines with J gene TRBJ2-7; maybe TRBD1 (7 bases). V was shortened by 4 bases and J by 6 bases, with 10 bases between the two germline ends. This CDR3 is built from 12 residues. Per germline, CDR1 LNHDA and CDR2 SQIVND (reference sequence). DNA for the CDR3: TGTGCCAGTAGTACCCAGGGGGGCGAGCAGTACTTC. This sequence encodes CASSTQGGEQYF.

V gene TRBV27 combines with J gene TRBJ1-5; 7 nucleotides align to TRBD1. V lost 6 bases to trimming and J lost 2 bases; unmatched junction nucleotides: 4. This CDR3 is built from 14 residues. Per germline, CDR1 MNHEY and CDR2 SMNVEV (reference sequence). The CDR3 DNA reads as TGTGCCAGCAGACCCCAGGGGGGCAATCAGCCCCAGCATTTT. This sequence encodes CASRPQGGNQPQHF.

The rearrangement links TRBV3-1 (or the pseudogene TRBV3-2) to TRBJ1-6, with TRBD1 as a possible D gene (6 bases). V lost 3 bases, J lost 14 bases, and 14 bases lay in between. The CDR3 totals 13 residues. The germline gives CDR1 LGHDT, CDR2 YNNKEL (reference sequence). The chain's CDR3 is CASSQGQLMALHF. CDR3 coding DNA: TGTGCCAGCAGCCAGGGACAACTAATGGCCCTCCACTTT.

This clone came up once. This chain links TRBV7-9 with TRBJ1-2; 7 bases match TRBD1. This CDR3 has 14 amino acids. Germline lookup yields CDR1 SEHNR and CDR2 FQNEAQ (reference sequence). V shed 5 bases, J shed 4 bases, and the junction held 7 bases outside the gene matches. The DNA for the CDR3 is TGTGCCAGCAGCCTTAAGTCAGGGGGCTATGGCTACACCTTC. As protein: CASSLKSGGYGYTF.

The rearrangement links TRBV6-5 to TRBJ1-5, with D uncertain. V was trimmed by 6 bases and J by 9 bases, leaving 15 bases between them. CDR1 is MNHEY, CDR2 SVGAGI, per germline. This CDR3 contains 13 residues. CDR3 loop: CASRRRLEGPQHF. CDR3 sequence (DNA): TGTGCCAGCAGGCGACGCTTGGAGGGGCCCCAGCATTTT.

Here the CDR3 DNA reads TGTGCCAGCAGTCGGGGTCAGGGAGGCGCTGAAGCTTTCTTT. Its protein is CASSRGQGGAEAFF. The chain couples TRBV6-6 to TRBJ1-1; D possibly corresponds to TRBD1 (5 bases). V was trimmed by 5 bases and J by 6 bases, leaving 16 bases between them. Germline CDR1 reads MNHNY; CDR2 reads SVGAGI (reference sequence). The CDR3 runs 14 residues.

The chain has TRBV7-2 and TRBJ2-7, with no clear D. Trimming removed 1 base from V and 6 bases from J, with 13 bases in between. This CDR3 has 14 amino acids. CDR1 and CDR2 from the germline V gene are SGHTA and FQGNSA. CDR3 region: CASSLDFRRGEQYF. DNA for the CDR3: TGTGCCAGCAGCTTAGATTTCCGTCGAGGCGAGCAGTACTTC. The full variable domain, rest sourced from reference TRBV7-2 and TRBJ2-7, is GAGVSQSPSNKVTEKGKDVELRCDPISGHTALYWYRQSLGQGLEFLIYFQGNSAPDKSGLPSDRFSAERTGGSVSTLTIQRTQQEDSAVYLCASSLDFRRGEQYFGPGTRLTVT.

This chain links TRBV28 with TRBJ2-3; D gene unclear. Germline lookup yields CDR1 MDHEN and CDR2 SYDVKM. This CDR3 is 14 amino acids long. Between the trimmed V and J ends, which lost 6 bases and 3 bases, there was a span of 13 bases. The CDR3 DNA sequence: TGTGCCAGCAGCCCTTACCAGGCTACAGATACGCAGTATTTT. Amino acids: CASSPYQATDTQYF.

The rearrangement links TRBV28 to TRBJ2-1, with D tentatively TRBD2 (6 bases). Germline lookup yields CDR1 MDHEN and CDR2 SYDVKM. The V end was cut by 6 bases, the J end by 6 bases, with 18 bases between. The CDR3 has 15 residues. CDR3 protein: CASRNLLGGANEQFF. CDR3 sequence (DNA): TGTGCCAGCAGAAACCTCCTAGGAGGGGCCAATGAGCAGTTCTTC.

This chain uses TRBV14 with TRBJ2-5; 7 nucleotides match TRBD2. Germline values: CDR1 SGHDN, CDR2 FVKESK. This CDR3 contains 15 residues. The trim removed 4 bases at V and 5 bases at J, leaving 10 bases unmatched. The CDR3 reads CASSPWSGARETQYF. The CDR3 coding sequence is TGTGCCAGCAGCCCCTGGAGCGGGGCGAGGGAGACCCAGTACTTC.

The chain couples TRBV7-3 to TRBJ2-5; 7 bases agree with TRBD2. Germline V gene lookup returns CDR1 SGHTA and CDR2 FQGTGA. J was trimmed by 3 bases and V by 1 base; bases with no gene match: 5. The CDR3 has 15 residues. Here the CDR3 DNA reads TGTGCCAGCAGCTTAATGACTAGCCCCAAAGAGACCCAGTACTTC. Translated: CASSLMTSPKETQYF.

This clone was found once. The gene calls are TRBV6-1 and TRBJ2-7, with TRBD1 identical over 12 bases. CDR3 length equals 17 residues. Germline CDR1 and CDR2: MNHNS and SASEGT. Unmatched junction bases numbered 9, after V lost 4 bases and J lost 2 bases. The CDR3 nucleotides are TGTGCCAGCAGTGCTTCTCCGGGACAGGGGGCTGCCTACGAGCAGTACTTC. Translation: CASSASPGQGAAYEQYF.

There are many counts of this clone. This chain uses TRBV27 with TRBJ2-1, with 9 bases that match TRBD2. The CDR3 is 16 residues long. With 5 bases clipped from V and 0 bases from J, the junction kept 5 bases outside the gene matches. Germline CDR1 and CDR2: MNHEY and SMNVEV (reference sequence). CDR3 sequence (DNA): TGTGCCAGCAGTCCTCTTAGCGGGAGCTCCTACAATGAGCAGTTCTTC. It translates to CASSPLSGSSYNEQFF.

The CDR3 DNA follows: TGTGCCAGCAGCTTGGACAACGGAAACACCATATATTTT. Translating gives CASSLDNGNTIYF. The chain is built from TRBV5-4 and TRBJ1-3; D is unresolved. V was trimmed by 0 bases and J by 4 bases, leaving 5 bases between them. Germline V CDR1 and CDR2: SGHNT, YYREEE (reference sequence). The CDR3 loop spans 13 amino acids.

The chain combines TRBV29-1 with TRBJ1-5; TRBD1 is a possible D gene (5 bases). V lost 4 bases and J 2 bases, leaving 9 bases between the germline ends. This CDR3 is 13 amino acids long. The germline CDR1 and CDR2 sequences are SQVTM and ANQGSEA. The CDR3 nucleotides are TGCAGCGTTGGATCAGGGCGCAATCAGCCCCAGCATTTT. Amino acid sequence: CSVGSGRNQPQHF.

This clone was seen only once. CDR3 nucleotide sequence: TGTGCCAGCAGCGTAGACGGGACACACTCCTACGAGCAGTACTTC. This gives the protein CASSVDGTHSYEQYF. The chain recombines TRBV9 with TRBJ2-7; D may be TRBD1 (6 bases). The CDR3 spans 15 residues. V lost 0 bases and J lost 0, with 10 bases in between. Germline values: CDR1 SGDLS, CDR2 YYNGEE.

The chain is built from TRBV4-3 and TRBJ2-7; D gene ambiguous. This CDR3 contains 14 residues. Germline CDR1 and CDR2: LGHNA and YSLEER. The V end lost 0 bases, the J end lost 2 bases, and 8 bases lay between the germline ends. DNA of the CDR3: TGCGCCAGCAGCCAAGATCTGTGGCCCTACGAGCAGTACTTC. This encodes CASSQDLWPYEQYF.

V is TRBV2 and J is TRBJ2-3; 13 bases line up with TRBD2. The CDR3 runs 18 residues. The V gene's germline CDR1 is SNHLY and CDR2 FYNNEI. V was pared by 5 bases and J by 1 base, with 9 bases of the junction left unmatched. The CDR3 here is CASSQGLAGSIGTDTQYF. The CDR3, as DNA: TGTGCCAGCAGTCAGGGACTAGCGGGAAGCATAGGCACAGATACGCAGTATTTT.

The chain carries TRBV7-3 and TRBJ2-1, with 12 bases identical to TRBD2. Germline trimming cut 4 bases from V and 7 bases from J; bases unmatched to any gene: 5. CDR3 length equals 15 residues. CDR1 is SGHTA, CDR2 FQGTGA, per germline. CDR3 DNA: TGTGCCAGCAGCTCCCGACTAGCGGGAGTTAATGAGCAGTTCTTC. Translating it yields CASSSRLAGVNEQFF.

This sequence joins TRBV6-2 or TRBV6-3 and TRBJ2-2, with TRBD2 matching over 15 bases. Germline V gives CDR1 MNHEY, CDR2 SVGEGT. J was trimmed by 3 bases and V by 4 bases; bases with no gene match: 9. The CDR3 is 19 amino acids. The CDR3 loop is CASSSLPGTSGRYTGELFF. CDR3 DNA: TGTGCCAGCAGTTCTCTCCCCGGGACTAGCGGGAGGTACACCGGGGAGCTGTTTTTT.